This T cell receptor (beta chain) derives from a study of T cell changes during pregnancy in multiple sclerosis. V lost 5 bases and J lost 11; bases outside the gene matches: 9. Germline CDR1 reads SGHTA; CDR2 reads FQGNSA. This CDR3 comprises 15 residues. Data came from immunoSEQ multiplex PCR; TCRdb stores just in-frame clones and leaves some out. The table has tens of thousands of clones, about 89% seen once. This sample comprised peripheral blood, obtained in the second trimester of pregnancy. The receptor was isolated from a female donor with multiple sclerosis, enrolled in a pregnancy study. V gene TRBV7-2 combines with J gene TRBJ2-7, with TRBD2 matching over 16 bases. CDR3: CASSREPGTSGGEYF. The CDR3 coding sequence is TGTGCCAGCAGCCGAGAACCCGGGACTAGCGGGGGGGAGTACTTC.